The 13 T cell receptor beta chains in this list originate from one sample, sequenced in a study of cytomegalovirus exposure and HLA in healthy donors. TCRdb keeps only in-frame clones here, not all; method: immunoSEQ multiplex PCR. This sample has about 240,000 clones, with around 86% found just once. The sequenced material came from PBMCs. The receptors here all came from a woman younger than 45 in good health and CMV-seropositive.

The rearrangement joins TRBV14 to TRBJ1-1, with D possibly being TRBD1 (5 bases). The CDR3 is 13 amino acids. The germline gives CDR1 SGHDN, CDR2 FVKESK. V was clipped by 1 base and J by 8 bases, with 11 bases between them. DNA for the CDR3: TGTGCCAGCAGCCAAGTCTGGCACAGGGAAGCTTTCTTT. It yields the protein CASSQVWHREAFF.

The gene calls are TRBV29-1 and TRBJ2-2; 12 nucleotides match TRBD2. V lost 7 bases and J lost 1; bases outside the gene matches: 4. The CDR3 is 15 amino acids. Germline CDR1 is SQVTM and CDR2 is ANQGSEA. The CDR3 bases are TGCAGCGCGAGGACTAGCGGGATGAACACCGGGGAGCTGTTTTTT. Protein sequence: CSARTSGMNTGELFF.

The chain has TRBV30 and TRBJ2-1, with a tentative D call TRBD2 (5 bases). The germline gives CDR1 GTSNPN, CDR2 SVGIG (reference sequence). This CDR3 is built from 13 residues. V was shortened by 0 bases and J by 10 bases, with 13 bases between the two germline ends. CDR3 sequence (DNA): TGTGCCTGGAGTGTAGTCCGGGGTGGCGAGCAGTTCTTC. This encodes CAWSVVRGGEQFF.

V gene TRBV10-3 combines with J gene TRBJ2-3, with a tentative D call TRBD1 (6 bases). Deletions cut 5 bases from V and 0 bases from J, with 15 bases between. CDR1 and CDR2 from the germline V gene are ENHRY and SYGVKD. This CDR3 region has 16 residues. The CDR3: CAISSDSRLSTDTQYF. The CDR3 DNA reads TGTGCCATCAGTTCGGACAGCCGTCTTAGCACAGATACGCAGTATTTT.

This clone was seen a single time. The genes are TRBV6-1 and TRBJ1-2; D unclear. The CDR3 contains 14 residues. CDR1 and CDR2 from the germline V gene are MNHNS and SASEGT. Trimming took off 8 bases at V and 5 bases at J, with 18 bases between the two ends. The CDR3 region has the DNA TGTGCCAGCCTAAAGAGGGTCCTAAAATATGGCTACACCTTC. Amino acid sequence: CASLKRVLKYGYTF.

In this sample, this clone turned up a few times. The V gene is TRBV15, the J gene TRBJ2-5; no clear D gene. The CDR3 is made up of 13 amino acids. V was clipped by 3 bases and J by 5 bases, with 10 bases between them. Germline V gives CDR1 LNHNV, CDR2 YYDKDF (reference sequence). The CDR3 sequence: CATSSRRGETQYF. The CDR3 DNA sequence: TGTGCCACCAGCAGCCGCCGAGGCGAGACCCAGTACTTC. Looking up the rest from reference TRBV15 and TRBJ2-5 gives the full variable domain: DAMVIQNPRYQVTQFGKPVTLSCSQTLNHNVMYWYQQKSSQAPKLLFHYYDKDFNNEADTPDNFQSRRPNTSFCFLDIRSPGLGDTAMYLCATSSRRGETQYFGPGTRLLVL.

The rearrangement links TRBV29-1 to TRBJ1-1; the match to TRBD1 covers 7 bases. V lost 5 bases, J lost 1 base, and 4 bases stayed unmatched. Germline V gene sequence: CDR1 SQVTM, CDR2 ANQGSEA. This CDR3 has 13 amino acids. The CDR3 DNA reads as TGCAGCGTTCGGGGACAGCAGAACACTGAAGCTTTCTTT. Its translation: CSVRGQQNTEAFF.

The chain combines TRBV6-1 with TRBJ2-5; D is possibly TRBD1 (6 bases). CDR3 length: 14 amino acids. Germline CDR1 and CDR2: MNHNS and SASEGT. Trimming cost V 5 bases and J 0 bases, with 10 bases left between them. The CDR3 spells CASSLDRHQETQYF. The CDR3, as DNA: TGTGCCAGCAGTCTTGACAGGCACCAAGAGACCCAGTACTTC.

The V gene is TRBV19, the J gene TRBJ2-1; 12 bases fit TRBD2. The CDR3 runs 15 residues. The J segment lost 15 bases and the V segment lost 5 bases, leaving 14 bases of the junction unmatched. Per the germline V gene, CDR1 is LNHDA and CDR2 is SQIVND (reference sequence). The CDR3 loop reads CASSPTLAGGHPGFF. In nucleotides, the CDR3 is TGTGCCAGTAGTCCGACACTAGCGGGAGGTCATCCGGGGTTCTTC. Together with reference TRBV19 and TRBJ2-1, the CDR3 gives the full variable domain: DGGITQSPKYLFRKEGQNVTLSCEQNLNHDAMYWYRQDPGQGLRLIYYSQIVNDFQKGDIAEGYSVSREKKESFPLTVTSAQKNPTAFYLCASSPTLAGGHPGFFGPGTRLTVL.

The gene calls are TRBV6-1 and TRBJ1-2; TRBD1 might be the D (5 bases). Germline assignment: CDR1 MNHNS and CDR2 SASEGT. CDR3 length equals 14 residues. Trimming cost V 4 bases and J 0 bases, with 9 bases left between them. CDR3 nucleotides: TGTGCCAGCAGTGTGGCAGGGTCTAACTATGGCTACACCTTC. It codes for CASSVAGSNYGYTF.

This sequence joins TRBV14 and TRBJ2-7; D ambiguous. Germline lookup yields CDR1 SGHDN and CDR2 FVKESK. The CDR3 runs 13 residues. V was trimmed by 2 bases and J by 2 bases, leaving 7 bases between them. The CDR3 spells CASSQYRAYEQYF. The CDR3 DNA reads as TGTGCCAGCAGCCAATATCGGGCCTACGAGCAGTACTTC.

This clone was detected only once. The chain recombines TRBV30 with TRBJ2-7; 10 bases are shared with TRBD2. The junction had 8 bases not matched to a gene; V was cut back by 7 bases and J by 2 bases. CDR1 is GTSNPN and CDR2 is SVGIG in the germline V gene (reference sequence). The CDR3 consists of 14 residues. The CDR3 sequence: CASEGLAGAYEQYF. The CDR3 coding sequence is TGTGCCTCCGAGGGGCTAGCGGGAGCCTACGAGCAGTACTTC. Drawing the rest from reference TRBV30 and TRBJ2-7, the complete variable domain is SQTIHQWPATLVQPVGSPLSLECTVEGTSNPNLYWYRQAAGRGLQLLFYSVGIGQISSEVPQNLSASRPQDRQFILSSKKLLLSDSGFYLCASEGLAGAYEQYFGPGTRLTVT.

The chain links TRBV7-6 to TRBJ2-7; D may be TRBD2 (6 bases). Trimming removed 5 bases at V and 3 bases at J, with 17 bases between. The CDR3 extends over 15 amino acids. Per germline, CDR1 SGHVS and CDR2 FNYEAQ. For the CDR3, the DNA is TGTGCCAGCAGCCTTGGGCGGGACGGAGACTACGAGCAGTACTTC. Translation gives CASSLGRDGDYEQYF.